This T cell receptor (beta chain) is from a study of T cells in Graves' hyperthyroidism and ophthalmopathy. V was clipped by 0 bases and J by 6 bases, with 16 bases between them. The germline gives CDR1 LGHDT, CDR2 YNNKEL (reference sequence). This CDR3 is 16 amino acids long. RNA transcripts gave rise to amplified TCR beta CDR3 regions. First-round RT-PCR with HTBI primers amplified the TCR CDR3 region. MiXCR, applied by TCRdb to the multiplex PCR reads, yields one record per CDR3 protein. The sample lists some 720,000 distinct CDR3 sequences; around 15% were seen once. Uncontrolled infection, other autoimmune disease, pregnancy or lactation led to exclusion.

The receptor comes from a man aged 18-30 years with Graves' hyperthyroidism. Sequenced input: blood. The chain employs TRBV3-1 and TRBJ2-3, with D possibly being TRBD1 or TRBD2 (5 bases each). The CDR3 DNA sequence: TGTGCCAGCAGCCAAGATTTTAGCCGGGGCGCCGATACGCAGTATTTT. Translation: CASSQDFSRGADTQYF.